The sequence of this T cell receptor beta chain was determined in a study of shared clonotypes between healthy human individuals (TCRdb year 2020). Context from the whole study: The cohort included three men and a couple of women between 18 and 49 years of age. Each donor's leukapheresis produced roughly between roughly 0.85 and 10 billion PBMCs. To estimate repertoire size and how much clonotype sharing occurs between individuals, the study deeply sequenced the blood TCR repertoires of a handful of healthy adults. To increase sequencing depth and limit assay-specific biases, TCR repertoire library preparation and sequencing were carried out by different laboratories using diverse techniques. Per donor, three plates each were used for CD4 naive and CD4 memory, two for CD8 naive, and one for CD8 memory.

What the work shows at the level of the full study, not this receptor alone: Compared with non-shared clonotypes, the clonotypes found in all four sorted-subset donors had higher generation probabilities. The genetic and exposure-history diversity represented was limited by the small number of donors. Naive subsets generally had larger estimated clonotype richness than memory subsets. Sampling was restricted to blood, and TCR repertoires in tissue are likely to differ from TCR repertoires in blood. Even with the large sequencing depth, rarefaction of the sorted-subset datasets indicated that sequencing was incomplete. Pairwise subsampling led to the expectation that sequencing depth would affect the degree of clonotype sharing among donors. About 5% of naive CD4, 3.5% of naive CD8, 2.3% of memory CD4, and around 0.4% of memory CD8 clonotypes were shared across several donors.

About this clone itself: Its antigen remains unidentified. No much larger clonotype is one base removed from it; base qualities were not supplied.

For the CD8 naive samples, CD45RO-negative cells were positively selected for CCR7, yielding a CD45RA+CCR7+ population from which TemRA cells were excluded. Healthy HIV-negative adults with no recently reported acute infections or vaccinations were included as donors. Every donor was a Caucasian adult residing in Nashville, Tennessee, USA. After blood collection by leukapheresis, PBMCs were isolated using Ficoll-Histopaque density gradient centrifugation and then cryopreserved in the vapor phase of liquid nitrogen. Analytical flow cytometry was used to check the purity and quantity of every magnetically sorted T cell population. From each sorted fraction, genomic DNA was isolated and quantified by UV absorbance on a Nanodrop 2000c. Using the deep immunoSEQ assay, multiplex PCR amplified TCR CDR3 regions from genomic DNA. Extracted genomic DNA from each cell subset was spread evenly across all wells of several immunoSEQ 96-well plates, with each plate serving as a replicate. For sorted subsets, each replicate PCR was loaded with approximately 0.2 ug genomic DNA, equivalent to some 31,000 T cell genomes. The purified libraries were quantified using a Qubit 3.0 fluorometer, sized with a Bioanalyzer 2100, and then quantified again using the KAPA Library Quantification kit. Every immunoSEQ 96-well plate was sequenced on a separate single-read 150-cycle Illumina NextSeq 550 flow cell. From the authors' description of their analysis: Because the immunoSEQ output included only junctional sequences and no quality scores, the filtering could not be the same as the filtering used for full-length reads. To assign V/J genes and CDR3, sequences were annotated against IMGT germline references using PyIR, a Python wrapper for IgBLAST v1.9. Reads were filtered out if the reads had weak V/J assignments (E-value above 1e-6), no CDR3, stop codons, out-of-frame junctions, or ambiguous translated residues. A V3J clonotype was defined by an identical inferred V gene, J gene, and CDR3 amino acid sequence. Percentage overlap between repertoires was computed as shared unique clonotypes divided by the size of the smaller repertoire. RTK rarefaction, the Chao1 estimator, and Recon v2.1 estimates of unobserved clonotypes were used to assess repertoire richness. Generation probabilities were computed with OLGA for all TCRbeta clonotypes obtained by the gDNA method from several donors. What TCRdb holds here is the immuneACCESS table cut down to in-frame rearrangements. Part of the clones is not present; checked against another copy, under half of the missing clones reflect an unresolved V gene, and the others are unexplained. V, J and clone size were drawn from that table, and D and trimming were deduced from the DNA. The sample records 550,000 to 650,000 clones, 95% to 96% of which are singletons. The ten top clones hold more than 0.085% of the sample.

From the cysteine through the phenylalanine, the CDR3 covers 15 amino acids. The retained sequence is limited to the CDR3, 45 bases, with the frame set at the first base. The germline V gene (reference sequence) yields SEHNR for CDR1 and FQNEAQ for CDR2. The germline V end is reduced by 5 bases and the J end by 8 bases; junction bases left unmatched: 6. The sequencing input was naive CD8+ T cells sorted from blood. The cell subset or site label, read with the paper, signifies: CD45RA+CCR7+. The V gene is TRBV7-9 and the J gene is TRBJ1-6; the central 10 bases match TRBD1. The TCR originated in a woman in her twenties or thirties in good health. In nucleotides, the sequence is TGTGCCAGCAGCGATTCCGGGACAGGGGATTCACCCCTCCACTTT. Translated, it reads CASSDSGTGDSPLHF.